The 5 T cell receptor beta chains below come from one sample, sequenced in a study of blood T cell repertoires in COVID-19. TCRdb keeps only in-frame clones here, not all; method: immunoSEQ multiplex PCR. The sample lists fewer than 450,000 clones; nearly 90% were seen once. Sequencing was performed on PBMCs or T cells enriched from blood (not recorded which). The source is a woman aged 40-49 years with acute COVID-19.

This chain connects TRBV27 to TRBJ1-1; D not resolved. V lost 6 bases, J lost 0 bases, and 11 bases lay in between. The CDR3 runs to 14 residues. The germline V gene has CDR1 MNHEY and CDR2 SMNVEV (reference sequence). The DNA for the CDR3 is TGTGCCAGCAGCACGAACACCCTGAACACTGAAGCTTTCTTT. It encodes CASSTNTLNTEAFF.

The rearrangement uses TRBV4-2 and TRBJ2-3, with TRBD2 matching 9 bases. Losses at the gene ends were 0 bases for V and 4 bases for J; bases not matched to a gene: 2. CDR3 size: 15 residues. Germline lookup yields CDR1 LGHNA and CDR2 YNFKEQ. CDR3 sequence: CASSQERGGPDTQYF. CDR3 sequence (DNA): TGTGCCAGCAGCCAAGAGCGGGGGGGCCCAGATACGCAGTATTTT.

The chain joins TRBV19 to TRBJ1-2; maybe TRBD1 (5 bases). CDR3 length: 14 amino acids. Germline V gene lookup returns CDR1 LNHDA and CDR2 SQIVND (reference sequence). Trimming cost V 8 bases and J 7 bases, with 20 bases left between them. The CDR3 is CASGRGTALIGYTF. The CDR3 DNA reads TGTGCCAGTGGACGTGGGACTGCCCTTATTGGCTACACCTTC.

The chain links TRBV15 to TRBJ1-4, with D possibly TRBD1 on 6 matching bases. The V gene's germline CDR1 is LNHNV and CDR2 YYDKDF (reference sequence). The ends were cut back, 6 bases at V and 4 bases at J, with 12 bases in the middle. The CDR3 has 14 residues. CDR3 bases: TGTGCCACCAGTTCAGGGGATGGTAATGAAAAACTGTTTTTT. It encodes CATSSGDGNEKLFF. The whole variable domain, filled in from reference TRBV15 and TRBJ1-4, reads DAMVIQNPRYQVTQFGKPVTLSCSQTLNHNVMYWYQQKSSQAPKLLFHYYDKDFNNEADTPDNFQSRRPNTSFCFLDIRSPGLGDTAMYLCATSSGDGNEKLFFGSGTQLSVL.

CDR3 sequence: CASSQSYTEAFF. Written as DNA, the CDR3 is TGTGCCAGCAGCCAATCATACACTGAAGCTTTCTTT. The chain is built from TRBV3-1 (or the pseudogene TRBV3-2) and TRBJ1-1; D is unclear. CDR1 is LGHDT, CDR2 YNNKEL, per germline (reference sequence). Trimming left V 2 bases short and J 3 bases short, with 4 bases between. The CDR3 is 12 amino acids.